A selection of T cell receptor beta chains follows, all from one sample in a study of tumor-infiltrating lymphocytes in primary liver carcinoma. TCRdb used MiXCR to reprocess the multiplex PCR reads, holding one entry per CDR3 protein. Of approximately 210,000 distinct CDR3 sequences listed, roughly two thirds are singletons. Sequenced: peripheral blood. The receptors here all came from a woman aged 60 to 75 with primary liver carcinoma and hepatitis B virus infection. Both conserved end residues are part of each CDR3. The order of the fields is J gene, D gene, clone size, V gene, CDR3 protein, CDR3 DNA. The D gene is left open where the match is weak. Clone sizes are given selectively: once, few, many, or a class where the clone is expanded.

TRBJ2-5 | TRBD2 | . | TRBV5-4 | CASSLSGSFETQYF | TGTGCCAGCAGCCTCAGCGGGAGTTTTGAGACCCAGTACTTC
TRBJ1-1 | . | few | TRBV10-1 | CASSDEGRGTEAFF | TGCGCCAGCAGTGATGAGGGCCGGGGAACTGAAGCTTTCTTT
TRBJ2-3 | . | . | TRBV19 | CASSIAPETDTQYF | TGTGCCAGTAGTATAGCCCCGGAAACTGATACGCAGTATTTT
TRBJ2-1 | . | . | TRBV28 | CARLQGGGGVNEQFF | TGTGCCAGGCTTCAAGGGGGGGGAGGGGTCAATGAGCAGTTCTTC
TRBJ2-1 | TRBD2 | . | TRBV7-9 | CASSLNPLAGEPRNEQFF | TGTGCCAGCAGCCTCAACCCTTTAGCGGGAGAGCCTCGGAATGAGCAGTTCTTC
TRBJ2-2 | TRBD1 | . | TRBV12-3/TRBV12-4 | CASGRTGVNTWELFF | TGTGCCAGCGGTCGGACAGGGGTAAACACCTGGGAGCTGTTTTTT
TRBJ2-7 | TRBD1 | many | TRBV4-1 | CASSQGLGTGRREQYF | TGCGCCAGCAGCCAAGGTTTGGGGACAGGTCGGCGCGAGCAGTACTTC
TRBJ1-1 | . | many | TRBV29-1 | CSVERSRVTEAFF | TGCAGCGTTGAAAGGTCCAGGGTCACTGAAGCTTTCTTT
TRBJ1-2 | TRBD1 | . | TRBV28 | CASSSPSADRVFYGYTF | TGTGCCAGCAGTTCGCCCAGTGCAGACAGGGTGTTCTATGGCTACACCTTC
TRBJ1-1 | . | . | TRBV11-2 | CASSLRRDVREAFF | TGTGCCAGCAGCTTACGTCGGGACGTCCGTGAAGCTTTCTTT
TRBJ2-5 | . | many | TRBV2 | CASRADPSGETQYF | TGTGCCAGCAGGGCCGACCCATCTGGGGAGACCCAGTACTTC
TRBJ2-2 | . | . | TRBV4-1 | CASSNPGLRNTGELLF | TGCGCCAGCAGCAATCCGGGACTTCGCAACACTGGGGAGCTGTTATTT
TRBJ2-1 | TRBD1 | few | TRBV28 | CASSSWDRGRDEQFF | TGTGCCAGCAGTTCGTGGGACAGGGGTCGGGATGAGCAGTTCTTC
TRBJ1-2 | . | . | TRBV30 | CAWSVFGGRDTF | TGTGCCTGGAGTGTTTTTGGGGGTAGGGACACCTTC
TRBJ2-5 | . | . | TRBV11-2 | CASNLEPVETQYF | TGTGCCAGCAACTTAGAGCCCGTAGAGACCCAGTACTTC
TRBJ2-5 | . | . | TRBV11-1 | CAGSLGLGTSLETQYF | TGTGCCGGCAGCTTAGGATTGGGCACCTCACTAGAGACCCAGTACTTC
TRBJ2-7 | . | . | TRBV5-4 | CTSSFSVSTYEQYF | TGTACCAGCAGCTTTTCAGTCTCCACCTACGAGCAGTACTTC
TRBJ1-1 | . | many | TRBV6-1 | CASSAGENTEAFF | TGTGCCAGCAGTGCCGGGGAGAACACTGAAGCTTTCTTT
TRBJ2-5 | TRBD1 | many | TRBV29-1 | CSIDPGQGGETQYF | TGCAGCATTGACCCCGGACAGGGAGGAGAGACCCAGTACTTC
TRBJ1-4 | . | . | TRBV29-1 | CSVWTGYEKLFF | TGCAGCGTATGGACGGGGTATGAAAAACTGTTTTTT
TRBJ1-5 | . | many | TRBV6-2/TRBV6-3 | CASRSPGDNQPQHF | TGTGCCAGCAGATCCCCAGGGGACAATCAGCCCCAGCATTTT
TRBJ1-5 | . | . | TRBV10-3 | CAIRQDSNQPQHF | TGTGCCATCAGACAGGATAGCAATCAGCCCCAGCACTTT
TRBJ2-7 | . | . | TRBV12-3/TRBV12-4 | CASNKLGDHEQYF | TGTGCCAGCAATAAGCTTGGGGACCACGAGCAGTACTTC
TRBJ1-1 | . | . | TRBV11-1 | CASSFDRFSGSTEAFF | TGTGCCAGCAGCTTTGACCGCTTCTCGGGAAGCACTGAAGCTTTCTTC
TRBJ2-1 | TRBD2 | few | TRBV5-1 | CASSLFTSGTYNEQFF | TGCGCCAGCAGCTTGTTCACTAGCGGGACTTACAATGAGCAGTTCTTC
TRBJ2-1 | . | . | TRBV11-3 | CASSLDPRSSAYDEQFF | TGTGCCAGCAGCTTAGATCCAAGATCCTCTGCCTATGATGAGCAGTTCTTC
TRBJ1-4 | . | . | TRBV5-6 | CASSRGGGTSLATNEKLFF | TGTGCCAGCAGCCGCGGGGGGGGCACCTCACTCGCAACTAATGAAAAACTGTTTTTT
TRBJ2-7 | . | . | TRBV11-2 | CASSLASGAGGYVQYF | TGTGCCAGCAGCTTAGCTTCGGGGGCAGGAGGCTACGTACAGTACTTC
TRBJ1-2 | . | . | TRBV11-2 | CASDLVRGIGSHGYTF | TGTGCCAGCGACTTAGTGAGAGGGATTGGTTCACATGGCTACACCTTC
TRBJ2-5 | TRBD2 | . | TRBV12-3/TRBV12-4 | CASSFQRLAGAMETQYF | TGTGCCAGCAGTTTTCAAAGACTAGCGGGAGCTATGGAGACCCAGTACTTC
TRBJ2-7 | . | many | TRBV6-1 | CASSQRLLAYEQYF | TGTGCCAGCAGCCAGAGACTACTAGCCTACGAGCAGTACTTC
TRBJ2-3 | TRBD2 | . | TRBV15 | CATSRGRASGTDTQYF | TGTGCCACCAGCAGGGGCCGGGCTAGCGGTACAGATACGCAGTATTTT
TRBJ2-5 | TRBD1 | . | TRBV28 | CASSRQGRGQETQYF | TGTGCCAGCAGCCGACAGGGGCGTGGGCAAGAGACCCAGTACTTC
TRBJ2-3 | . | . | TRBV11-2 | CASSSTVHEQYF | TGTGCCAGCAGCTCGACAGTTCATGAGCAGTATTTT
TRBJ2-7 | . | once | TRBV4-2 | CASSQDTGSYEQCF | TGTGCCAGCAGCCAAGATACAGGGAGCTACGAGCAGTGTTTC
TRBJ2-7 | . | . | TRBV29-1 | CSVVSAEEQYF | TGCAGCGTTGTAAGTGCTGAGGAGCAGTACTTC
TRBJ1-2 | TRBD1 | . | TRBV5-1 | CASSYRSSGTGEYGYTF | TGCGCCAGCAGCTACAGATCTTCCGGGACAGGAGAGTATGGCTACACCTTC
TRBJ2-1 | . | . | TRBV6-5 | CASSCGAYNEQFF | TGTGCCAGCAGTTGCGGGGCGTATAATGAGCAGTTCTTC
TRBJ2-1 | . | . | TRBV5-1 | CASSPEAFYNEQFF | TGCGCCAGCAGCCCGGAGGCTTTTTACAATGAGCAGTTCTTC
TRBJ1-3 | . | . | TRBV15 | CATSSGGSSGSTIYF | TGTGCCACCAGCTCCGGGGGGTCCTCTGGAAGCACCATATATTTT
TRBJ1-1 | . | . | TRBV11-3 | CTSSLQGSTEAFF | TGTACCAGCAGCTTGCAGGGGAGCACTGAAGCTTTCTTT
TRBJ1-2 | . | . | TRBV28 | CASSLLLGEGYTF | TGTGCCAGCAGTTTATTATTGGGGGAGGGCTACACCTTT
TRBJ2-1 | . | . | TRBV7-9 | CASSLGGSRGEQFF | TGTGCCAGCAGCTTAGGAGGATCCCGGGGTGAGCAGTTCTTC
TRBJ1-5 | TRBD1 | many | TRBV4-1 | CASSQVVPQGDQPQHF | TGCGCCAGCAGCCAAGTGGTTCCACAGGGGGATCAGCCCCAGCATTTT
TRBJ2-5 | . | . | TRBV5-6 | CASSYPYSGLDSQYF | TGTGCCAGCAGCTACCCATATAGCGGCCTGGATTCCCAGTACTTC
TRBJ2-7 | . | many | TRBV6-2/TRBV6-3 | CASSRGTASYEQYF | TGTGCCAGCAGCCGCGGGACTGCCTCCTACGAGCAGTACTTC
TRBJ2-2 | TRBD2 | . | TRBV11-2 | CASSSGLVQDPGELFF | TGTGCCAGCAGCTCCGGACTAGTTCAGGATCCCGGGGAGCTGTTTTTT
TRBJ2-7 | TRBD1 | many | TRBV5-4 | CASSRDRDEQYF | TGTGCCAGCAGCCGGGACAGGGACGAGCAGTACTTC
TRBJ2-1 | . | . | TRBV11-2 | CASSIIPTTFFNDEQSF | TGTGCCAGCAGCATAATCCCGACGACGTTCTTCAACGATGAGCAGTCCTTC
TRBJ2-1 | . | . | TRBV4-2 | CASSQGTPSSYNERFF | TGTGCCAGCAGCCAAGGGACTCCGAGCTCCTACAATGAGCGGTTCTTC
TRBJ1-1 | . | . | TRBV5-1 | CASSSFSGNTEAFF | TGCGCCAGCAGCTCCTTCAGCGGGAACACTGAAGCTTTCTTT
TRBJ2-7 | TRBD2 | many | TRBV11-2 | CASSPHRGVYEQYF | TGTGCCAGCAGCCCCCACCGGGGGGTCTACGAGCAGTACTTC
TRBJ2-6 | . | . | TRBV7-9 | CVSSSNSGANVLTF | TGTGTCAGCAGCTCGAATTCTGGGGCCAACGTCCTGACTTTC